This TCR beta chain was captured in a study of shared clonotypes between healthy human individuals. The CDR3 runs to 14 residues. CDR1 is MDHEN and CDR2 is SYDVKM in the germline V gene. J was trimmed by 4 bases and V by 2 bases; bases with no gene match: 1. Sequencing used immunoSEQ multiplex PCR; TCRdb keeps in-frame clones, though not all of them. Among over 2 million clones listed, roughly 92% were seen once. The sequenced material came from naive CD4+ T cells from PBMCs. The subset denotes: CD45RA+ positively selected. This sequence was found in a man aged 18 to 30 in good health. Some clones in this sample may be carry-over from other donors' samples. This rearrangement joins TRBV28 to TRBJ2-7; TRBD1 aligns across 11 bases. The CDR3, as DNA: TGTGCCAGCAGTTTAAGGGACAGGGGGTACGAGCAGTACTTC. Translation gives CASSLRDRGYEQYF. Using reference TRBV28 and TRBJ2-7 for the parts outside the CDR3, the full variable domain is DVKVTQSSRYLVKRTGEKVFLECVQDMDHENMFWYRQDPGLGLRLIYFSYDVKMKEKGDIPEGYSVSREKKERFSLILESASTNQTSMYLCASSLRDRGYEQYFGPGTRLTVT.